This T cell receptor beta chain was identified in a study of T cell responses to AZD1222 COVID-19 vaccine. Method: immunoSEQ multiplex PCR; TCRdb's copy keeps in-frame clones and lacks some. This table holds about 110,000 clones, roughly 90% found once. After removal of 0 bases from V and 5 bases from J, the junction contained 11 bases not matched to a gene. CDR3 size: 17 residues. Germline-derived CDR1 and CDR2 are SGHNT and YYREEE (reference sequence). This TCR was recovered from an adult in good health. The sequenced sample was peripheral blood, obtained on day 0 of AZD1222 vaccination. The V gene is TRBV5-4, the J gene TRBJ2-5; 9 nucleotides align to TRBD2. CDR3 region: CASSLEPSGRLGETQYF. The DNA of the CDR3 is TGTGCCAGCAGCTTGGAGCCCAGCGGGAGGCTCGGGGAGACCCAGTACTTC. Complete variable domain (other parts from reference TRBV5-4 and TRBJ2-5): ETGVTQSPTHLIKTRGQQVTLRCSSQSGHNTVSWYQQALGQGPQFIFQYYREEENGRGNFPPRFSGLQFPNYSSELNVNALELDDSALYLCASSLEPSGRLGETQYFGPGTRLLVL.